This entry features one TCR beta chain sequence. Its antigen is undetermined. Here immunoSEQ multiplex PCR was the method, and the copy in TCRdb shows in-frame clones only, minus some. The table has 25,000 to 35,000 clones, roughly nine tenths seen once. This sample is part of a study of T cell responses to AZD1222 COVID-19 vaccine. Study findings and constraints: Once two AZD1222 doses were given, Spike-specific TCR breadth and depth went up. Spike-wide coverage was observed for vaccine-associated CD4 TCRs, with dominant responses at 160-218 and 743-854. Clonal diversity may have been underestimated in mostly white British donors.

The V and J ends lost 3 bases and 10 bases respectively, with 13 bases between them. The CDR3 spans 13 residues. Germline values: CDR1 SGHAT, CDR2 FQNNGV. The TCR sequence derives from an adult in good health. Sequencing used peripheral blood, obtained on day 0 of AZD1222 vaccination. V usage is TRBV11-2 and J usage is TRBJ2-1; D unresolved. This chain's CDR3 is CASSFPGTREQFF. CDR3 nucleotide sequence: TGTGCCAGCAGCTTCCCGGGCACCCGGGAGCAGTTCTTC.